The T cell receptor (beta chain) under discussion was sequenced for a study of blood T cell repertoires in COVID-19. This CDR3 spans 15 amino acids. Trimming cost V 6 bases and J 1 base, with 15 bases left between them. CDR1 and CDR2 from the germline V gene are ENHRY and SYGVKD. Original handling: Amplification of reference gene primers provided the estimated nucleated cell counts. TCRdb keeps only in-frame clones here, not all; method: immunoSEQ multiplex PCR. Clone size and the V and J calls come from that table; the DNA yielded D and trimming. The top ten clones hold approximately 4% of a sample with about 330,000 clones, around nine tenths of them seen once.

The receptor comes from a woman in her forties or fifties with active or convalescent COVID-19. The specimen was peripheral blood. The chain uses TRBV10-3 and TRBJ1-1, with a tentative D call TRBD1 (5 bases). CDR3 residues: CAISFGGAENTEAFF. The CDR3 bases are TGTGCCATCAGCTTTGGTGGGGCTGAGAACACTGAAGCTTTCTTT.